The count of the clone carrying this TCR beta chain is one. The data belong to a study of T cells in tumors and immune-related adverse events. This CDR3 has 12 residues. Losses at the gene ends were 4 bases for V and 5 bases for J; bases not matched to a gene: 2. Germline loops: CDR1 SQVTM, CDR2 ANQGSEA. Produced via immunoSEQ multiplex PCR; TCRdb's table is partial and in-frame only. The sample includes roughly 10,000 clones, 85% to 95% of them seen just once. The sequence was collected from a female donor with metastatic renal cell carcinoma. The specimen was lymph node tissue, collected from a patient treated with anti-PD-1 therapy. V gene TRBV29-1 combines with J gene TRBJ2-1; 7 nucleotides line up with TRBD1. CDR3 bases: TGCAGCGTTGGAACAGGGGACAATGAGCAGTTCTTC. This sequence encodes CSVGTGDNEQFF.